The 20 T cell receptor beta chains presented below share a single source sample, sequenced in a study of blood T cell repertoires in COVID-19. Sequenced by immunoSEQ multiplex PCR; TCRdb stores in-frame clones only, minus some. The sample includes over 40,000 clones, about 92% seen only once; the top ten take approximately 12%. Sequencing was carried out using peripheral blood. The source is a human donor in a cohort sampled during active COVID-19.

The J gene is TRBJ1-2, the V gene TRBV4-3; 7 bases align to TRBD1. In germline, CDR1 is LGHNA, CDR2 YSLEER. This CDR3 has 16 amino acids. The junction had 9 bases not matched to a gene; V was cut back by 3 bases and J by 2 bases. DNA of the CDR3: TGCGCCAGCAGCCACACCGGGACAGCTAGAAACTATGGCTACACCTTC. Its protein product is CASSHTGTARNYGYTF.

V usage is TRBV30 and J usage is TRBJ1-4; TRBD1 matches 7 bases. V lost 4 bases to trimming and J lost 12 bases; unmatched junction nucleotides: 14. Germline loops: CDR1 GTSNPN, CDR2 SVGIG (reference sequence). The length of the CDR3 is 14 residues. CDR3: CAWKRLGQNFQLFF. CDR3 DNA sequence: TGTGCCTGGAAAAGGTTGGGACAGAATTTTCAACTGTTTTTT.

Regarding this clone: Other DNA sequences in the same sample also yield this CDR3. The rearrangement uses TRBV5-1 and TRBJ1-5; possibly TRBD1 for D (6 bases). The CDR3 runs to 15 residues. Germline-derived CDR1 and CDR2 are SGHRS and YFSETQ. The ends were cut back, 0 bases at V and 6 bases at J, with 13 bases in the middle. The CDR3: CASSLDGGGGQPQHF. In DNA, the CDR3 is TGCGCCAGCAGCTTGGACGGGGGCGGGGGTCAGCCCCAGCATTTT.

This sequence joins TRBV2 and TRBJ2-7; TRBD1 aligns across 7 bases. The CDR3 totals 16 residues. Germline-derived CDR1 and CDR2 are SNHLY and FYNNEI. V lost 6 bases, J lost 0 bases, and 11 bases stayed unmatched. Here the CDR3 reads CASSARLGQVSYEQYF. DNA of the CDR3: TGTGCCAGCAGCGCCAGGCTAGGACAGGTCTCCTACGAGCAGTACTTC.

This clone was counted only a few times. The chain employs TRBV21-1 and TRBJ1-5; the D segment call TRBD1 is taken from the table without a DNA check. TRBV21-1 counts as a pseudogene. The CDR3 is 10 residues long. The DNA of the CDR3 is TGTGCCAGCAGAGGACAGATCCAGCATTTT. This encodes CASRGQIQHF.

This clone showed up just once. CDR3 in amino acids: CASSRVLGSGRVGEQYF. CDR3 sequence (DNA): TGTGCCAGCAGCAGGGTTCTTGGTAGCGGGAGAGTAGGCGAGCAGTACTTC. The chain joins TRBV3-1 (or the pseudogene TRBV3-2) to TRBJ2-7, with TRBD2 matching 9 bases. With V trimmed by 5 bases and J by 6 bases, 17 bases remained unmatched. CDR3 length: 17 amino acids. Germline V gives CDR1 LGHDT, CDR2 YNNKEL (reference sequence).

The J gene is TRBJ1-1, the V gene TRBV5-4; weak D call: TRBD1 (6 bases). V gave up 2 bases and J gave up 5 bases, with 13 bases separating them. Germline CDR1 is SGHNT and CDR2 is YYREEE (reference sequence). This CDR3 comprises 14 residues. The CDR3 DNA follows: TGTGCCAGCAGCTTAGGGGGGGCGAGGACTGAAGCTTTCTTT. It translates to CASSLGGARTEAFF.

The J gene is TRBJ2-4, the V gene TRBV6-2 or TRBV6-3, with TRBD1 as a possible D gene (5 bases). Per the germline V gene, CDR1 is MNHEY and CDR2 is SVGEGT. Trimming removed 4 bases from V and 8 bases from J, with 15 bases in between. This CDR3 has 14 amino acids. CDR3: CASSSWQGGDIQYF. The CDR3 DNA is TGTGCCAGCAGTTCGTGGCAGGGTGGGGACATTCAGTACTTC.

This chain connects TRBV4-1 to TRBJ1-2; 7 bases are a match to TRBD1. This CDR3 contains 15 residues. Germline V gene data show CDR1 as MGHRA and CDR2 as YSYEKL. Trimming took 0 bases from V and 4 from J; bases not matched to a gene: 5. The CDR3 nucleotides read TGCGCCAGCAGCCAAGAGGACGGGACAGTCTATGGCTACACCTTC. This translates into CASSQEDGTVYGYTF.

This clone was recorded only once. This rearrangement joins TRBV7-2 to TRBJ2-1; D might be TRBD2 (5 bases). This CDR3 comprises 15 residues. Trimming stripped 3 bases from V and 6 bases from J, with 15 bases between. The germline gives CDR1 SGHTA, CDR2 FQGNSA. CDR3 loop: CASSFASLVRNEQFF. The CDR3, as DNA: TGTGCCAGCAGCTTCGCTAGCCTGGTTCGCAATGAGCAGTTCTTC. Full variable domain (rest looked up from reference TRBV7-2 and TRBJ2-1): GAGVSQSPSNKVTEKGKDVELRCDPISGHTALYWYRQSLGQGLEFLIYFQGNSAPDKSGLPSDRFSAERTGGSVSTLTIQRTQQEDSAVYLCASSFASLVRNEQFFGPGTRLTVL.

The chain is built from TRBV27 and TRBJ2-2; a possible D gene is TRBD2 (6 bases). V was trimmed by 0 bases and J by 5 bases, leaving 10 bases between them. The CDR3 contains 15 residues. CDR1 MNHEY and CDR2 SMNVEV come from the germline V gene (reference sequence). As DNA, the CDR3 is TGTGCCAGCAGTTTATCGTCGGCGGGGACCGGGGAGCTGTTTTTT. It codes for CASSLSSAGTGELFF.

The CDR3 loop reads CASSIASGQKYYGYTF. The CDR3 DNA reads as TGTGCCAGTAGTATCGCCTCGGGACAGAAATACTATGGCTACACCTTC. This chain joins TRBV19 and TRBJ1-2; TRBD1 agrees at 7 bases. Germline assignment: CDR1 LNHDA and CDR2 SQIVND (reference sequence). The CDR3 has 16 residues. V shed 3 bases, J shed 3 bases, and the junction held 10 bases outside the gene matches.

J is TRBJ1-3 and V is TRBV20-1; D is undetermined. Germline V gene data show CDR1 as DFQATT and CDR2 as SNEGSKA (reference sequence). The V end was cut by 4 bases, the J end by 0 bases, with 13 bases between. The CDR3 length is 15 residues. CDR3 in amino acids: CSANDFSGSGNTIYF. The CDR3, as DNA: TGCAGTGCTAATGATTTTTCGGGCTCTGGAAACACCATATATTTT.

The sample holds one count of this clone. The J gene is TRBJ1-5, the V gene TRBV5-1; D may be TRBD1 (6 bases). In germline, CDR1 is SGHRS, CDR2 YFSETQ. Trimming left V 1 base short and J 5 bases short, with 13 bases between. There are 15 residues in the CDR3. As DNA, the CDR3 is TGCGCCAGCAGCTTGTCAGGGGAGTCCCATCAGCCCCAGCATTTT. Protein sequence: CASSLSGESHQPQHF.

The rearrangement links TRBV11-3 to TRBJ2-3; 9 nucleotides line up with TRBD2. CDR1 is SGHNT, CDR2 YENEEA, per germline. The CDR3 covers 15 residues. V was clipped by 5 bases and J by 0 bases; unmatched bases: 3. The CDR3 region has the DNA TGTGCCAGCAGCCCGGGACTAGCTAGCACAGATACGCAGTATTTT. It specifies CASSPGLASTDTQYF.

The chain is built from TRBV5-4 and TRBJ2-2; D is possibly TRBD2 (6 bases). This CDR3 spans 15 amino acids. The ends were cut back, 0 bases at V and 3 bases at J, with 9 bases in the middle. In germline, CDR1 is SGHNT, CDR2 YYREEE (reference sequence). CDR3 nucleotides: TGTGCCAGCAGCTTGGGGGGGGACGACACCGGGGAGCTGTTTTTT. Residues: CASSLGGDDTGELFF.

The chain couples TRBV30 to TRBJ1-4; 9 bases match TRBD1. Germline CDR1 reads GTSNPN; CDR2 reads SVGIG (reference sequence). J was trimmed by 10 bases and V by 2 bases; bases with no gene match: 8. The CDR3 has 14 amino acids. The CDR3 region is CAWSTGTGPGKLFF. In DNA, the CDR3 is TGTGCCTGGAGTACCGGGACAGGGCCCGGAAAACTGTTTTTT.

This clone was detected only a few times. The V gene is TRBV5-1, the J gene TRBJ2-7, with 10 bases aligning to TRBD1. The germline V gene has CDR1 SGHRS and CDR2 YFSETQ. CDR3 length: 15 amino acids. V lost 6 bases and J lost 2; bases outside the gene matches: 8. The CDR3 protein is CASTPGGTGAYEQYF. The CDR3 DNA follows: TGCGCCAGCACCCCCGGTGGGACAGGGGCCTACGAGCAGTACTTC.

The chain has TRBV29-1 and TRBJ2-1, with D hard to call. The CDR3 extends over 11 amino acids. V dropped 4 bases and J dropped 6 bases, with 7 bases sitting between them. Per germline, CDR1 SQVTM and CDR2 ANQGSEA. CDR3 region: CSVGEFNEQFF. The CDR3 nucleotides are TGCAGCGTTGGCGAGTTCAATGAGCAGTTCTTC.

This clone came up a few times. CDR3 nucleotide sequence: TGCGCCAGCAGCTTTGTTCCAGGGGAAGGAAACACCATATATTTT. It is translated as CASSFVPGEGNTIYF. V gene TRBV5-1 combines with J gene TRBJ1-3; tentatively, D is TRBD1 (6 bases). The CDR3 loop spans 15 amino acids. Germline V CDR1 and CDR2: SGHRS, YFSETQ. V shed 2 bases and J shed 4 bases, with 13 bases lying between them.